These 15 T cell receptor beta chains originate from one sample sequenced in a study of Tregs in tolerant kidney transplant recipients. Produced via immunoSEQ multiplex PCR; TCRdb's table is partial and in-frame only. This sample has around 63,000 clones, with roughly 85% found just once. The specimen was Tregs from blood, collected before the transplant. Source of these receptors: a human donor who received a combined kidney and bone marrow transplant.

The chain recombines TRBV28 with TRBJ2-1; D remains unclear. Germline CDR1 reads MDHEN; CDR2 reads SYDVKM. CDR3 length equals 14 residues. V was trimmed by 5 bases and J by 1 base, leaving 9 bases between them. CDR3 protein: CASSEWISYNEQFF. The CDR3 nucleotides are TGTGCCAGCAGTGAGTGGATTTCCTACAATGAGCAGTTCTTC. Based on the CDR3 plus reference TRBV28 and TRBJ2-1, the full variable domain is DVKVTQSSRYLVKRTGEKVFLECVQDMDHENMFWYRQDPGLGLRLIYFSYDVKMKEKGDIPEGYSVSREKKERFSLILESASTNQTSMYLCASSEWISYNEQFFGPGTRLTVL.

The chain uses TRBV6-5 and TRBJ1-1; 8 nucleotides match TRBD1. The V segment lost 5 bases and the J segment 5 bases; nucleotides outside the gene matches: 7. The CDR3 runs to 14 residues. CDR1 is MNHEY, CDR2 SVGAGI, per germline. CDR3 sequence: CASSGQGAQTEAFF. In DNA form, the CDR3 reads TGTGCCAGCAGTGGTCAGGGGGCGCAGACTGAAGCTTTCTTT.

The chain carries TRBV5-1 and TRBJ2-7; the D call may be TRBD1 or TRBD2 (7 bases each). The V gene lost 6 bases and the J gene lost 3 bases, with 16 bases spanning the gap. Looked up from germline, CDR1 is SGHRS and CDR2 is YFSETQ. The CDR3 is made up of 14 amino acids. The CDR3 sequence: CASNQGGAFYEQYF. CDR3 coding DNA: TGCGCCAGCAACCAGGGGGGGGCGTTCTACGAGCAGTACTTC. The entire variable domain, with the rest obtained from reference TRBV5-1 and TRBJ2-7, is as follows: KAGVTQTPRYLIKTRGQQVTLSCSPISGHRSVSWYQQTPGQGLQFLFEYFSETQRNKGNFPGRFSGRQFSNSRSEMNVSTLELGDSALYLCASNQGGAFYEQYFGPGTRLTVT.

J is TRBJ1-2 and V is TRBV9; TRBD1 is a possible D gene (5 bases). The CDR3 totals 15 residues. From germline, CDR1 is SGDLS and CDR2 YYNGEE. Trimming removed 4 bases at V and 4 bases at J, with 17 bases between. CDR3 sequence reads: CASSPRDFSTYGYTF. The CDR3 nucleotides read TGTGCCAGCAGCCCCCGGGACTTCAGTACCTATGGCTACACCTTC.

The chain uses TRBV10-3 and TRBJ1-4; D is perhaps TRBD1 (6 bases). This CDR3 is 13 amino acids long. V was shortened by 3 bases and J by 6 bases, with 8 bases between the two germline ends. The germline CDR1 and CDR2 sequences are ENHRY and SYGVKD. The CDR3 loop is CAISEGGDEKLFF. In DNA, the CDR3 is TGTGCCATCAGTGAAGGGGGTGATGAAAAACTGTTTTTT.

J is TRBJ2-5 and V is TRBV27; D is possibly TRBD2 (5 bases). The length of the CDR3 is 12 residues. The germline gives CDR1 MNHEY, CDR2 SMNVEV (reference sequence). Trimming pared 8 bases from V and 5 bases from J, leaving 12 bases between. In DNA, the CDR3 is TGTGCCAGCGTAGCGAGTGGGGAGACCCAGTACTTC. Protein product: CASVASGETQYF.

The chain is built from TRBV10-3 and TRBJ2-3; D might be TRBD2 (6 bases). Germline-derived CDR1 and CDR2 are ENHRY and SYGVKD. CDR3 size: 14 residues. V lost 6 bases to trimming and J lost 3 bases, with 13 bases between them. The CDR3 sequence is CAISQPGGTDTQYF. CDR3 in DNA: TGTGCCATCAGCCAACCCGGGGGTACAGATACGCAGTATTTT.

The chain employs TRBV5-1 and TRBJ1-1; D remains unclear. Germline assignment: CDR1 SGHRS and CDR2 YFSETQ. The CDR3 covers 15 residues. Trimming pared 0 bases from V and 4 bases from J, leaving 13 bases between. The DNA for the CDR3 is TGCGCCAGCAGCTTGGAGGCTGGGAGGGCCACTGAAGCTTTCTTT. It specifies CASSLEAGRATEAFF.

J is TRBJ2-7 and V is TRBV29-1; a possible D gene is TRBD1 (6 bases). Per the germline V gene, CDR1 is SQVTM and CDR2 is ANQGSEA. This CDR3 has 12 residues. V lost 7 bases and J 4 bases, leaving 14 bases between the germline ends. CDR3 protein: CSGASTGYEQYF. In nucleotides, the CDR3 is TGCAGCGGCGCGTCTACAGGGTACGAGCAGTACTTC.

The chain couples TRBV6-4 to TRBJ1-2, with D possibly matching TRBD1 (5 bases). The germline gives CDR1 MRHNA, CDR2 SNTAGT. The CDR3 totals 17 residues. Deletions cut 2 bases from V and 2 bases from J, with 18 bases between. The DNA of the CDR3 is TGTGCCAGCAGTGACCCGGCAAGAGACAGAATAAACTATGGCTACACCTTC. Residues: CASSDPARDRINYGYTF.

The gene calls are TRBV28 and TRBJ2-6; 8 bases map to TRBD1. This CDR3 has 16 amino acids. Trimming took 6 bases from V and 1 from J; bases not matched to a gene: 5. From germline, CDR1 is MDHEN and CDR2 SYDVKM. CDR3 region: CASRSRGRSGANVLTF. CDR3 nucleotide sequence: TGTGCCAGCAGGTCCAGGGGGCGGTCTGGGGCCAACGTCCTGACTTTC.

Relative to its sample, this clone is medium-sized. This chain joins TRBV6-5 and TRBJ2-7; a possible D gene is TRBD2 (5 bases). V lost 2 bases and J 3 bases, leaving 8 bases between the germline ends. The CDR3 totals 13 residues. Per the germline V gene, CDR1 is MNHEY and CDR2 is SVGAGI. The CDR3 bases are TGTGCCAGCAGTTACGGACGGGACTACGAGCAGTACTTC. This encodes CASSYGRDYEQYF.

This sequence joins TRBV19 and TRBJ2-7, with D unclear. Germline V lookup: CDR1 LNHDA, CDR2 SQIVND (reference sequence). This CDR3 has 14 amino acids. Trimming left V 0 bases short and J 3 bases short, with 9 bases between. The chain's CDR3 is CASSIEPGNYEQYF. Here the CDR3 DNA reads TGTGCCAGTAGTATAGAGCCGGGTAACTACGAGCAGTACTTC.

This chain links TRBV6-1 with TRBJ2-1; the match to TRBD2 covers 11 bases. This CDR3 region has 23 residues. Germline V gene lookup returns CDR1 MNHNS and CDR2 SASEGT. The J segment lost 0 bases and the V segment lost 1 base, leaving 20 bases of the junction unmatched. Here the CDR3 reads CASSEVRLAGGTDRTSSYNEQFF. CDR3 in DNA: TGTGCCAGCAGTGAAGTTCGGCTAGCGGGGGGCACGGATAGGACGAGCTCCTACAATGAGCAGTTCTTC.

Comment on this clone: Other DNA sequences in the sample encode the same CDR3. Here the CDR3 DNA reads TGTGCCAGCCCCGGAGGGATAAACACCGAAGCTTTCTTT. Translating it yields CASPGGINTEAFF. The V gene is TRBV21-1, the J gene TRBJ1-1. TRBV21-1 is shown as a pseudogene. The CDR3 has 13 residues.